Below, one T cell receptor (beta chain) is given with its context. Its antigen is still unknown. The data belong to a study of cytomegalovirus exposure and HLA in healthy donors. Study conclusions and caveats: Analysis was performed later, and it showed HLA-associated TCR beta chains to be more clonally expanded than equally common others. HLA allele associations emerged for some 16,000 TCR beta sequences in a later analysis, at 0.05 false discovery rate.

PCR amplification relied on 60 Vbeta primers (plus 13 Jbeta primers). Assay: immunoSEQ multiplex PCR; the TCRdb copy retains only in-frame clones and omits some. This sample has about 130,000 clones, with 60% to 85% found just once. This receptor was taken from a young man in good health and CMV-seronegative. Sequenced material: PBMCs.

The CDR3 DNA reads TGTGCCAGCAGCTTGGTCGAGACTAGCGCAATCCTGCAGTTCTTC. Protein: CASSLVETSAILQFF. The genes are TRBV5-8 and TRBJ2-1; 8 bases align to TRBD2. V lost 0 bases, J lost 12 bases, and 11 bases stayed unmatched. The CDR3 is made up of 15 amino acids. From germline, CDR1 is SGHTS and CDR2 YDEGEE.